This T cell receptor beta chain originates from a study of blood T cell repertoires in COVID-19. At the level of the study: Italy, Spain and the United States were the sources of the convalescent and acute COVID-19 samples. The analysed material was cDNA or gDNA that came from T cells, B-cell-depleted T cells, or PBMCs.

The authors' processing: Amplifying reference gene primers gave estimates of nucleated cell counts. TCRdb keeps only in-frame clones here, not all; method: immunoSEQ multiplex PCR. Clonal size and the V and J genes are those of that table, whereas D and trimming came from the DNA. The sample holds roughly 120,000 clones, 60% to 85% seen once. This clonotype originated in a human donor in a cohort sampled during active or convalescent COVID-19. Sequenced input: peripheral blood.

CDR3 sequence reads: CASSAGTVYGYTF. The CDR3 bases are TGTGCCAGCAGCGCCGGGACAGTCTATGGCTACACCTTC. V and J are TRBV9 and TRBJ1-2; 7 nucleotides align to TRBD1. The germline gives CDR1 SGDLS, CDR2 YYNGEE. V shed 3 bases and J 4 bases; nucleotides not matched to a gene: 3. CDR3 size: 13 residues.